This TCR beta chain stems from a study of CD8+ T cells in alopecia areata (dated by TCRdb to the late 2010s). Broadly, across the study: Treated patients were enrolled in an open-label pilot trial of oral tofacitinib at 5 to 10 mg twice daily for moderate-to-severe alopecia areata. On the human side, TCRbeta sequencing was run on scalp tissue and on sorted CD4+ and CD8+ peripheral blood T cells from healthy controls and from alopecia areata patients with either patchy or totalis/universalis disease. The study used high-throughput TCRbeta sequencing to examine T cell clonal expansion in alopecia areata, in both the C3H/HeJ mouse model and human patients. Scalp clonality was compared among normal scalp (n=4), patchy alopecia areata scalp (n=8), and alopecia totalis/universalis scalp (n=8). RNA was obtained with the PAXgene miRNA kit for fixed scalp, the miRNeasy kit for PBMCs, and the RNeasy kit for mouse skin. Tofacitinib-treated patients had biopsies at baseline and at 4 and 24 weeks of treatment, with a later scalp biopsy in several patients. TCRbeta CDR3 regions were amplified by immunoSEQ multiplex PCR using 35 Vbeta forward and 13 Jbeta reverse primers. Tofacitinib was administered for 6 to 18 months, and 6 months of follow-up off drug were then conducted to assess delayed response and recurrence. The SALT score, which quantifies the percentage of affected scalp surface area, was used to measure disease severity in treated patients. Beyond this particular receptor, the publication reports: During tofacitinib treatment, many expanded lesional clones remained in scalp and blood, and this persistence may partly explain relapse after treatment is stopped. Because the treated cohort was small and included a single nonresponder, larger studies are needed to assess links between baseline CD8+ expansion and response. Shared TCR sequences between patients were less evident than in mice, which may be partly attributable to HLA diversity in the patient population. With tofacitinib, both scalp clonality and the number of expanded CD8+ clones among the top 100 scalp clones went down significantly. Unlike mouse skin, which is dominated by gammadelta T cells, normal human skin has resident alphabeta T cells that are also sequenced, and this complicates analysis of the scalp TCR repertoire. Compared with normal scalp, lesional scalp had higher clonality and more expanded CD8+ clones, particularly in alopecia totalis/universalis, a pattern that suggests antigenic drive.

The meaning of the sample's time point label: about 25 weeks on oral tofacitinib. According to the study, the label for this sample's treatment or condition signals: oral pan-JAK inhibitor, 5-10 mg twice daily. Lesional scalp punch biopsies and peripheral blood were obtained from alopecia areata patients. PBMCs were isolated by density centrifugation and stained for CD3, CD4 and CD8, and CD4+ and CD8+ T cells were sorted on a FACSAria. Receptor libraries were prepared by the immunoSEQ multiplex PCR assay. RNA was extracted from all samples and reverse transcribed into cDNA as template for TCR sequencing. SuperScript III was used to make first-strand cDNA, primed with a 2:1 mix of oligo-dT and random hexamers. Amplification bias was assessed with a synthetic immune receptor repertoire, and residual bias was removed computationally. On the authors' methods: Raw reads were preprocessed to remove errors, and CDR3 was defined by IMGT conventions from the conserved cysteine to phenylalanine. To get clonality, Shannon entropy was normalized by log2 of the number of productive unique TCRs and the result was subtracted from 1. Whether scalp clones were CD4 or CD8 was inferred by matching scalp TCRbeta sequences against CD4 and CD8 repertoires sorted from blood. Sourced from immuneACCESS, this table was stored by TCRdb with only in-frame sequences that have V and J called. A share of the clones is absent; for the studies checked, an unresolved V gene accounts for under half, and the remainder has no known explanation. That table is the source of V, J and clone size, and D and trimming were worked out from the DNA. The sample yields 190,000 or so clones; roughly 53% were counted once. Of the sample, 10% to 15% falls within the top ten clones.

The CDR3 holds 16 amino acids from the cysteine to the phenylalanine. Kept here is only the CDR3 DNA, which spans 48 bases and is read in frame from base 1. As encoded in the germline V gene (reference sequence), CDR1 is LNHNV while CDR2 is YYDKDF. Cut back by 2 bases and 6 bases, the V and J ends lie 18 bases apart. Points on this clone: Its antigen is currently not known. No much larger clone is present one base from it, and per-base qualities are unavailable.

This sequence was found in a human donor with alopecia areata. The sequencing used CD8+ T cells sorted from blood, collected at week 24, from a patient treated with tofacitinib. The receptor chain draws on TRBV15 and TRBJ2-3; no confident D gene assignment can be made. The CDR3 has the sequence CATSRIDSALRDTQYF. The bases are TGTGCCACCAGCAGAATCGATTCGGCCCTACGGGATACGCAGTATTTT.